The 17 T cell receptor beta chains below come from one sample, sequenced in a study of blood T cell repertoires in COVID-19. TCRdb's copy holds only in-frame clones and misses some; the assay was immunoSEQ multiplex PCR. The repertoire holds about 250,000 clones, with around 80% as singletons. The sequenced sample was peripheral blood. The receptors shown here come from a man of 80 years or more with acute or convalescent COVID-19.

The chain couples TRBV9 to TRBJ2-5, with 10 bases lining up with TRBD2. There are 16 residues in the CDR3. Germline trimming cut 2 bases from V and 2 bases from J; bases unmatched to any gene: 6. Germline values: CDR1 SGDLS, CDR2 YYNGEE. This CDR3 is CASSVQPSGGQETQYF. The CDR3 DNA follows: TGTGCCAGCAGCGTCCAACCTAGCGGGGGACAAGAGACCCAGTACTTC.

In its sample, this clone was seen a few times. V is TRBV18 and J is TRBJ2-7, with TRBD1 identical over 7 bases. The germline V gene has CDR1 KGHSH and CDR2 LQKENI. V shed 5 bases, J shed 2 bases, and the junction held 6 bases outside the gene matches. The CDR3 totals 14 residues. CDR3 in DNA: TGTGCCAGCTCAACCGGGACAGCAACCTACGAGCAGTACTTC. Translation: CASSTGTATYEQYF.

J is TRBJ1-5 and V is TRBV2; D is ambiguous. Germline CDR1 SNHLY, CDR2 FYNNEI. V was shortened by 3 bases and J by 3 bases, with 6 bases between the two germline ends. The CDR3 runs 13 residues. The CDR3 DNA is TGTGCCAGCAGTGAGGAGGTCAATCAGCCCCAGCATTTT. Translation gives CASSEEVNQPQHF. The variable domain in full, with the rest retrieved from reference TRBV2 and TRBJ1-5, is EPEVTQTPSHQVTQMGQEVILRCVPISNHLYFYWYRQILGQKVEFLVSFYNNEISEKSEIFDDQFSVERPDGSNFTLKIRSTKLEDSAMYFCASSEEVNQPQHFGDGTRLSIL.

This clone appeared a few times. The chain is built from TRBV6-5 and TRBJ1-4; possible D gene TRBD1, 6 bases. Germline assignment: CDR1 MNHEY and CDR2 SVGAGI. The CDR3 covers 13 residues. Between the trimmed V and J ends, which lost 6 bases and 7 bases, there was a span of 12 bases. The CDR3 protein is CASSEGVFEKLFF. CDR3 nucleotides: TGTGCCAGCAGCGAGGGGGTGTTTGAAAAACTGTTTTTT.

This clone was picked up a small number of times. The J gene is TRBJ1-2, the V gene TRBV19; D is unresolved. V dropped 6 bases and J dropped 3 bases, with 17 bases sitting between them. The germline gives CDR1 LNHDA, CDR2 SQIVND (reference sequence). The CDR3 length is 15 residues. The CDR3 region has the DNA TGTGCCAGTAGGGAGTGGCGGGGTTCAGACTATGGCTACACCTTC. It yields the protein CASREWRGSDYGYTF.

The chain recombines TRBV3-1 (or the pseudogene TRBV3-2) with TRBJ1-6; a weak D match, TRBD1 (6 bases). Trimming left V 5 bases short and J 7 bases short, with 21 bases between. From germline, CDR1 is LGHDT and CDR2 YNNKEL (reference sequence). There are 17 residues in the CDR3. CDR3 amino acids: CASSSSGGAPINSPLHF. CDR3 bases: TGTGCCAGCAGCTCCTCCGGGGGGGCCCCGATCAATTCACCCCTCCACTTT.

This rearrangement joins TRBV30 to TRBJ2-6; possible D gene TRBD1, 5 bases. V was trimmed by 2 bases and J by 0 bases, leaving 8 bases between them. This CDR3 contains 15 residues. Germline lookup yields CDR1 GTSNPN and CDR2 SVGIG (reference sequence). The CDR3 DNA is TGTGCCTGGAGTAAGGACAACTCTGGGGCCAACGTCCTGACTTTC. The encoded protein is CAWSKDNSGANVLTF.

The DNA for the CDR3 is TGTGCCAGTAGTACCTCACTAGCGGGGGGGAGGGGTACGCAGTATTTT. As protein: CASSTSLAGGRGTQYF. The V and J genes are TRBV19 and TRBJ2-3; TRBD2 matches 13 bases. This CDR3 comprises 16 residues. Germline values: CDR1 LNHDA, CDR2 SQIVND (reference sequence). The trim removed 4 bases at V and 8 bases at J, leaving 9 bases unmatched.

DNA of the CDR3: TGTGCCAGCAGCTCCGGACAGGGGCGGTTCTCAGATACGCAGTATTTT. It encodes CASSSGQGRFSDTQYF. The chain recombines TRBV11-3 with TRBJ2-3; 9 nucleotides line up with TRBD1. After removal of 4 bases from V and 4 bases from J, the junction contained 9 bases not matched to a gene. Germline CDR1 reads SGHNT; CDR2 reads YENEEA. The CDR3 has 16 amino acids. Looking up the rest from reference TRBV11-3 and TRBJ2-3 gives the full variable domain: EAGVVQSPRYKIIEKKQPVAFWCNPISGHNTLYWYLQNLGQGPELLIRYENEEAVDDSQLPKDRFSAERLKGVDSTLKIQPAELGDSAVYLCASSSGQGRFSDTQYFGPGTRLTVL.

The J gene is TRBJ1-2, the V gene TRBV30; 7 nucleotides align to TRBD1. The CDR3 sequence is 12 residues long. Germline V gene sequence: CDR1 GTSNPN, CDR2 SVGIG (reference sequence). With V trimmed by 1 base and J by 7 bases, 3 bases remained unmatched. CDR3 bases: TGTGCCTGGAGTGCAGGGGGTCCTGGCTACACCTTC. Its translation is CAWSAGGPGYTF.

This chain joins TRBV6-2 or TRBV6-3 and TRBJ1-6, with D hard to call. V lost 6 bases, J lost 3 bases, and 12 bases lay in between. Looked up from germline, CDR1 is MNHEY and CDR2 is SVGEGT. CDR3 length: 15 residues. CDR3 nucleotides: TGTGCCAGCAGCCGACTACAGCTCTATAATTCACCCCTCCACTTT. It is translated as CASSRLQLYNSPLHF.

CDR3 DNA sequence: TGTGCCAGCAGTCCCAGGAAAGGCTACACCTTC. Its translation: CASSPRKGYTF. The genes are TRBV28 and TRBJ1-2; D remains ambiguous. The CDR3 runs 11 residues. In germline, CDR1 is MDHEN, CDR2 SYDVKM. Deletions cut 5 bases from V and 8 bases from J, with 9 bases between.

V gene TRBV5-3 combines with J gene TRBJ2-3; tentative D call: TRBD2 (6 bases). TRBV5-3 carries the ORF label, with uncertain function. This CDR3 spans 13 amino acids. The V end was cut by 4 bases, the J end by 8 bases, with 14 bases between. CDR3 residues: CARSALLAFTQYF. For the CDR3, the DNA is TGTGCCAGAAGCGCCCTGCTAGCGTTTACGCAGTATTTT.

The rearrangement links TRBV6-1 to TRBJ1-5; tentative D call: TRBD1 (5 bases). There are 15 residues in the CDR3. Germline V gene data show CDR1 as MNHNS and CDR2 as SASEGT. The V end lost 1 base, the J end lost 1 base, and 8 bases lay between the germline ends. The CDR3 reads CASSEVGASNQPQHF. CDR3 nucleotides: TGTGCCAGCAGTGAAGTAGGGGCGAGCAATCAGCCCCAGCATTTT.

J is TRBJ2-1 and V is TRBV5-4; TRBD2 might be the D (5 bases). The CDR3 contains 19 residues. Trimming took off 0 bases at V and 4 bases at J, with 23 bases between the two ends. Germline values: CDR1 SGHNT, CDR2 YYREEE (reference sequence). DNA for the CDR3: TGTGCCAGCAGCTTGGCCAAGGTCGGAGGAGTACCAAAATACAATGAGCAGTTCTTC. This translates into CASSLAKVGGVPKYNEQFF. The complete variable domain, with remaining parts taken from reference TRBV5-4 and TRBJ2-1, reads ETGVTQSPTHLIKTRGQQVTLRCSSQSGHNTVSWYQQALGQGPQFIFQYYREEENGRGNFPPRFSGLQFPNYSSELNVNALELDDSALYLCASSLAKVGGVPKYNEQFFGPGTRLTVL.

This clone was counted a few times. The rearrangement links TRBV5-1 to TRBJ2-7; maybe TRBD1 (6 bases). V lost 7 bases, J lost 6 bases, and 17 bases lay in between. From germline, CDR1 is SGHRS and CDR2 YFSETQ. This CDR3 has 13 amino acids. The DNA of the CDR3 is TGCGCCAGCGCCGGTTTTGTGGGGGCCGAGCAGTACTTC. Translated, it gives CASAGFVGAEQYF.

This clone has more than one count but fewer than ten. Other DNA sequences in this sample translate to the same CDR3. V and J are TRBV27 and TRBJ1-2, with a tentative D call TRBD1 (6 bases). Deletions cut 4 bases from V and 8 bases from J, with 14 bases between. The length of the CDR3 is 13 residues. Germline V gene data show CDR1 as MNHEY and CDR2 as SMNVEV (reference sequence). The CDR3 sequence: CASSYRESWGYTF. In DNA form, the CDR3 reads TGTGCCAGCAGTTACAGGGAAAGTTGGGGCTACACCTTC.